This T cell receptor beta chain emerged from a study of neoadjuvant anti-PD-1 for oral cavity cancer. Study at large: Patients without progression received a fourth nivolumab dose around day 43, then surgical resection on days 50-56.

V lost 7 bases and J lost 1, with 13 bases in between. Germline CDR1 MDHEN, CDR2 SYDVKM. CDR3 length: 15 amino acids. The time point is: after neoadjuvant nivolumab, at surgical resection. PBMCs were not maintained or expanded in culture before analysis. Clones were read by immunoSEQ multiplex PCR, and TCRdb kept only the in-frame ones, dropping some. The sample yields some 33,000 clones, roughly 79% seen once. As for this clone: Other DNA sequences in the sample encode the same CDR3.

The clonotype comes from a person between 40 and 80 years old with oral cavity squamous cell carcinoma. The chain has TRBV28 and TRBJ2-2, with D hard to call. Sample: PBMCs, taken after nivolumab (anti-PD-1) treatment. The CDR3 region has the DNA TGTGCCAGCAAGATTCCAACCGGGAACACCGGGGAGCTGTTTTTT. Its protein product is CASKIPTGNTGELFF.